A single sample is the source of the 32 T cell receptor beta chains below, sequenced in a study of blood T cells in healthy people across ages. Through a sample-barcoded 5' primer and a J-beta primer mix, a second PCR was run for roughly 6 to 12 cycles. A single record per CDR3 protein comes from TCRdb applying MiXCR to the 5' RACE reads. The table lists about 1.4 million distinct CDR3 sequences, almost 60% of them singletons. Sequencing input: blood. The receptors stem from a man younger than 35 in good health.

This clonotype was seen a few times. This sequence joins TRBV15 and TRBJ2-1, with 8 bases aligning to TRBD2. The CDR3 extends over 12 amino acids. V was pared by 8 bases and J by 9 bases, with 6 bases of the junction left unmatched. The germline V gene has CDR1 LNHNV and CDR2 YYDKDF (reference sequence). CDR3 sequence: CATATSVTEQFF. CDR3 nucleotides: TGTGCCACCGCGACTAGCGTTACTGAGCAGTTCTTC.

The rearrangement links TRBV7-6 to TRBJ2-5; D unresolved. The J call could be wrong; TRBJ2-7 is a better fit for the DNA end. This CDR3 comprises 14 residues. CDR1 is SGHVS and CDR2 is FNYEAQ in the germline V gene. CDR3 region: CASSLERFPGEQYF. CDR3 in DNA: TGTGCCAGCAGCTTAGAACGGTTCCCTGGCGAGCAGTACTTC.

The chain joins TRBV6-2 or TRBV6-3 to TRBJ2-7; possible D gene TRBD1, 6 bases. V lost 5 bases and J 2 bases, leaving 13 bases between the germline ends. The CDR3 sequence is 14 residues long. The germline CDR1 and CDR2 sequences are MNHEY and SVGEGT. In DNA form, the CDR3 reads TGTGCCAGCAGTCAATACAGGGTCGCCTACGAGCAGTACTTC. The encoded protein is CASSQYRVAYEQYF.

The chain is built from TRBV6-4 and TRBJ2-7; D may be TRBD2 (6 bases). Germline-derived CDR1 and CDR2 are MRHNA and SNTAGT. V gave up 7 bases and J gave up 2 bases, with 9 bases separating them. This CDR3 spans 12 amino acids. The CDR3 region has the DNA TGTGCCAGCAAGAGCGGGCCCTACGAGCAGTACTTC. It codes for CASKSGPYEQYF.

The chain uses TRBV27 and TRBJ2-2; 7 bases agree with TRBD2. Per germline, CDR1 MNHEY and CDR2 SMNVEV (reference sequence). The CDR3 has 14 residues. The ends lost 8 bases at V and 2 bases at J; junction bases unmatched: 5. The DNA of the CDR3 is TGTGCCAGCCGGCTAGCGGTAAACACCGGGGAGCTGTTTTTT. It encodes CASRLAVNTGELFF.

This clonotype has only a few counts. J is TRBJ2-5 and V is TRBV11-2, with D perhaps matching TRBD1 (6 bases). Germline V gives CDR1 SGHAT, CDR2 FQNNGV. There are 14 residues in the CDR3. V was shortened by 6 bases and J by 5 bases, with 16 bases between the two germline ends. The chain's CDR3 is CASSYTGRWETQYF. The CDR3, as DNA: TGTGCCAGCAGTTACACAGGGCGTTGGGAGACCCAGTACTTC.

In this sample, this clonotype turned up a few times. The chain has TRBV6-6 and TRBJ2-5, with 7 bases aligning to TRBD1. This CDR3 contains 15 residues. V trimming: 5 bases; J trimming: 4 bases; junction bases outside the gene matches: 10. CDR1 and CDR2 from the germline V gene are MNHNY and SVGAGI (reference sequence). The CDR3: CASSIGGEVGETQYF. Here the CDR3 DNA reads TGTGCCAGCAGTATAGGGGGCGAAGTAGGAGAGACCCAGTACTTC.

This clonotype has more than one count but fewer than ten. The rearrangement uses TRBV20-1 and TRBJ2-1; 7 nucleotides align to TRBD1. Trimming at V came to 6 bases and at J to 3 bases, leaving 11 bases not matched to a gene. The CDR3 is 15 residues long. Germline V gives CDR1 DFQATT, CDR2 SNEGSKA (reference sequence). The CDR3 DNA follows: TGCAGTGCACTAGACGGACAGGTGCGCTACAATGAGCAGTTCTTC. It is translated as CSALDGQVRYNEQFF.

The chain couples TRBV4-1 to TRBJ2-1; no reliable D call. Germline V gene sequence: CDR1 MGHRA, CDR2 YSYEKL. This CDR3 spans 16 amino acids. The ends were cut back, 4 bases at V and 1 base at J, with 14 bases in the middle. The CDR3 protein is CASSLIFKGSYNEQFF. The CDR3 DNA sequence: TGCGCCAGCAGCCTTATCTTTAAGGGTTCCTACAATGAGCAGTTCTTC.

V usage is TRBV3-1 and J usage is TRBJ1-1; a possible D gene is TRBD1 (5 bases). CDR3 length: 15 residues. The V gene's germline CDR1 is LGHDT and CDR2 YNNKEL (reference sequence). Trimming took off 1 base at V and 0 bases at J, with 9 bases between the two ends. The CDR3 loop reads CASSQGAGMNTEAFF. The CDR3 DNA reads as TGTGCCAGCAGCCAAGGGGCAGGGATGAACACTGAAGCTTTCTTT.

This rearrangement joins TRBV10-1 to TRBJ2-1, with 9 bases matching TRBD1. The tail of the sequence fits TRBJ2-7 better, so the J call may be wrong. The CDR3 runs to 14 residues. Germline CDR1 WNHNN, CDR2 SYGVQD (reference sequence). CDR3 sequence: CASTAGQGNYEQYF. The CDR3, as DNA: TGCGCCAGCACTGCGGGACAGGGCAATTACGAGCAGTACTTC.

The CDR3 region has the DNA TGCGCCAGCAGCCAAGCAACGACAGGGGGTACTGCTGAAGCTTTCTTT. Protein product: CASSQATTGGTAEAFF. The J gene is TRBJ1-1, the V gene TRBV4-1; 9 bases align to TRBD1. V trimming: 1 base; J trimming: 6 bases; junction bases outside the gene matches: 9. Germline CDR1 and CDR2: MGHRA and YSYEKL. The CDR3 contains 16 residues.

The chain couples TRBV7-2 to TRBJ1-1; D is unclear. Germline loops: CDR1 SGHTA, CDR2 FQGNSA. This CDR3 has 16 residues. Trimming removed 5 bases from V and 8 bases from J, with 24 bases in between. CDR3 protein: CASSPEGLLPVHEAFF. The DNA of the CDR3 is TGTGCCAGCAGCCCAGAGGGCCTCCTCCCTGTTCACGAAGCTTTCTTT.

The V gene is TRBV7-9, the J gene TRBJ2-1; no clear D gene. TRBJ2-7 explains the end of the DNA better; the J call may be wrong. Germline loops: CDR1 SEHNR, CDR2 FQNEAQ (reference sequence). The CDR3 covers 16 residues. CDR3 in DNA: TGTGCCAGCAGCTTAGCGTCGGGCAAAGAGGCCTACGAGCAGTACTTC. Translated, it gives CASSLASGKEAYEQYF.

The chain has TRBV25-1 and TRBJ1-2; D possibly corresponds to TRBD1 (6 bases). Trimming left V 7 bases short and J 4 bases short, with 13 bases between. The germline gives CDR1 MGHDK, CDR2 SYGVNS. The CDR3 covers 13 residues. This CDR3 is CASTPGQAYGYTF. DNA of the CDR3: TGTGCCAGCACGCCGGGACAAGCCTATGGCTACACCTTC.

V usage is TRBV12-3 or TRBV12-4 and J usage is TRBJ2-7, with D unclear. This CDR3 is 14 amino acids long. Trimming stripped 5 bases from V and 0 bases from J, with 11 bases between. The CDR3 DNA reads as TGTGCCAGCAGTGTAGACCTCGACTCCTACGAGCAGTACTTC. As protein: CASSVDLDSYEQYF.

This clonotype was picked up a small number of times. The rearrangement uses TRBV4-1 and TRBJ2-5, with TRBD1 identical over 7 bases. Germline values: CDR1 MGHRA, CDR2 YSYEKL. This CDR3 spans 17 amino acids. Germline trimming cut 0 bases from V and 2 bases from J; bases unmatched to any gene: 9. CDR3 residues: CASSQDWDRNGQETQYF. CDR3 coding DNA: TGCGCCAGCAGCCAAGATTGGGACAGAAACGGACAAGAGACCCAGTACTTC.

This chain connects TRBV6-5 to TRBJ2-7, with D perhaps TRBD1 (5 bases). Per germline, CDR1 MNHEY and CDR2 SVGAGI. V gave up 6 bases and J gave up 4 bases, with 13 bases separating them. The length of the CDR3 is 13 residues. The CDR3 region is CASRVRGFYEQYF. CDR3 in DNA: TGTGCCAGCAGGGTAAGGGGATTTTACGAGCAGTACTTC.

The rearrangement joins TRBV25-1 to TRBJ2-7, with 8 bases matching TRBD2. CDR3 length: 15 residues. Germline assignment: CDR1 MGHDK and CDR2 SYGVNS. V dropped 1 base and J dropped 4; count of bases not matched to a gene: 6. In DNA, the CDR3 is TGTGCCAGCAGTGAATTTGGCGGGAGGAAATACGAGCAGTACTTC. Protein: CASSEFGGRKYEQYF.

The chain combines TRBV3-1 with TRBJ2-5; D not certain. The DNA end is more similar to TRBJ2-7, so the J call may be wrong. The germline V gene has CDR1 LGHDT and CDR2 YNNKEL (reference sequence). The CDR3 sequence is 12 residues long. The CDR3, as DNA: TGTGCCAGCAGCCTTACCTTCTACGAGCAGTACTTC. Amino acid sequence: CASSLTFYEQYF.

The CDR3 is CAISEKASSYNEQFF. The CDR3 bases are TGTGCCATCAGTGAGAAGGCTAGCAGTTACAATGAGCAGTTCTTC. This chain links TRBV10-3 with TRBJ2-1; possibly TRBD2 for D (5 bases). CDR1 and CDR2 (germline): ENHRY, SYGVKD. The CDR3 has 15 amino acids. V lost 2 bases, J lost 4 bases, and 12 bases lay in between.

About this clonotype: The junction shows a germline mismatch at one end, possibly a read error. The chain uses TRBV29-1 and TRBJ2-7; TRBD1 matches at 8 bases. In germline, CDR1 is SQVTM, CDR2 ANQGSEA. This CDR3 is 12 amino acids long. DNA for the CDR3: TGCAGCGTTGAGGCAGGGGGCCACGAGCAGTATTTC. Translated, it gives CSVEAGGHEQYF.

The chain is built from TRBV28 and TRBJ1-6, with unresolved D. Germline assignment: CDR1 MDHEN and CDR2 SYDVKM. V gave up 2 bases and J gave up 4 bases, with 6 bases separating them. The CDR3 consists of 14 residues. The CDR3, as DNA: TGTGCCAGCAGTTTAATCCGATATAATTCACCCCTCCACTTT. Protein sequence: CASSLIRYNSPLHF.

The V gene is TRBV20-1, the J gene TRBJ1-5; D call uncertain. This CDR3 is built from 13 residues. V lost 1 base to trimming and J lost 3 bases, with 7 bases between them. Germline V gene sequence: CDR1 DFQATT, CDR2 SNEGSKA (reference sequence). The CDR3 here is CSARGAPNQPQHF. DNA of the CDR3: TGCAGTGCTAGAGGAGCTCCCAATCAGCCCCAGCATTTT.

The chain recombines TRBV6-2 or TRBV6-3 with TRBJ1-5, with a possible D match to TRBD1 (5 bases). CDR1 MNHEY and CDR2 SVGEGT come from the germline V gene. The length of the CDR3 is 15 residues. V was clipped by 6 bases and J by 2 bases, with 14 bases between them. The CDR3, as DNA: TGTGCCAGCAGACCCCAGGGTGCCGGCAATCAGCCCCAGCATTTT. This translates into CASRPQGAGNQPQHF.

V and J are TRBV7-9 and TRBJ2-5, with D hard to call. The better agreement between TRBJ2-7 and the DNA end casts doubt on the J call. Germline V CDR1 and CDR2: SEHNR, FQNEAQ (reference sequence). The CDR3 runs 13 residues. CDR3 sequence: CASSPKGWDEQYF. DNA of the CDR3: TGTGCCAGCAGCCCCAAGGGATGGGACGAGCAGTACTTC.

This chain uses TRBV6-6 with TRBJ1-4; 9 bases map to TRBD1. V lost 6 bases and J lost 7; bases outside the gene matches: 12. This CDR3 is 16 amino acids long. In germline, CDR1 is MNHNY, CDR2 SVGAGI (reference sequence). The CDR3 region has the DNA TGTGCCAGCAGCCTCCGACCGGGACAGGGTTCTGAAAAACTGTTTTTT. Its translation: CASSLRPGQGSEKLFF.

This clonotype was found a few times. The junction does not match germline at one end; this may be a read error. For the CDR3, the DNA is TGTGCCAGCAGCCAAGGCGAGAATCAGCCCCAGCATTTT. Translation: CASSQGENQPQHF. This chain uses TRBV4-1 with TRBJ1-5; D is undetermined. The CDR3 runs to 13 residues. Germline V lookup: CDR1 MGHRA, CDR2 YSYEKL.

The chain recombines TRBV4-1 with TRBJ1-5; a weak D match, TRBD1 (6 bases). Germline V gene lookup returns CDR1 MGHRA and CDR2 YSYEKL. The CDR3 sequence is 16 residues long. Trimming left V 0 bases short and J 2 bases short, with 11 bases between. The DNA of the CDR3 is TGCGCCAGCAGCCAAGATCCGGGGGCGGGCAATCAGCCCCAGCATTTT. Translation: CASSQDPGAGNQPQHF.

The CDR3 DNA is TGTGCCAGCAGCCAAGTCTCAGGGGGTGATGGCTACACCTTC. Translated, it gives CASSQVSGGDGYTF. The V and J genes are TRBV3-1 and TRBJ1-2; 7 nucleotides agree with TRBD1. Germline lookup yields CDR1 LGHDT and CDR2 YNNKEL (reference sequence). J lost 6 bases, V lost 1 base, and 5 bases had no gene match. The CDR3 contains 14 residues.

This clonotype was counted between two and nine times. The chain recombines TRBV4-1 with TRBJ2-7; no definite D call. V was shortened by 4 bases and J by 2 bases, with 15 bases between the two germline ends. CDR1 and CDR2 from the germline V gene are MGHRA and YSYEKL. This CDR3 is built from 15 residues. The CDR3 region is CASSPEATSPYEQYF. The CDR3 DNA reads as TGCGCCAGCAGCCCCGAAGCCACTTCCCCCTACGAGCAGTACTTC.

Notes on this clonotype: One end of the junction varies from germline; a read error may be responsible. The V call is TRBV29-1, the J call TRBJ2-7; 8 bases line up with TRBD1. CDR1 and CDR2 (germline): SQVTM, ANQGSEA. The CDR3 contains 12 residues. In DNA, the CDR3 is TGCTGCGTCTGGACAGGGACCTACGAGCAGTACTTC. This codes for CCVWTGTYEQYF.